The 22 T cell receptor beta chains below come from one sample, sequenced in a study of cytomegalovirus exposure and HLA in healthy donors. Primers included in the PCR were 60 Vbeta and 13 Jbeta primers. The repertoire was sequenced with immunoSEQ multiplex PCR; TCRdb's copy has only in-frame clones and lacks some. The table includes roughly 100,000 clones, 78% detected once. The specimen was PBMCs. The receptors originated from a woman aged 55-69 years in good health and CMV-seronegative.

This clone was detected only once. This chain uses TRBV6-6 with TRBJ2-3, with no clear D. The V end was cut by 0 bases, the J end by 3 bases, with 7 bases between. Germline V lookup: CDR1 MNHNY, CDR2 SVGAGI (reference sequence). The CDR3 loop spans 14 amino acids. The CDR3 region is CASSYSGGTDTQYF. The CDR3 nucleotides are TGTGCCAGCAGTTACTCCGGCGGTACAGATACGCAGTATTTT.

V and J are TRBV5-6 and TRBJ2-2; D is possibly TRBD2 (5 bases). Per germline, CDR1 SGHDT and CDR2 YYEEEE. Trimming stripped 0 bases from V and 7 bases from J, with 10 bases between. The CDR3 consists of 14 residues. The CDR3 DNA follows: TGTGCCAGCAGCTTGGGGAGGATCGGCGGGGAGCTGTTTTTT. Translating gives CASSLGRIGGELFF.

The chain is built from TRBV9 and TRBJ2-1, with TRBD2 identical over 8 bases. The CDR3 contains 16 residues. Germline CDR1 and CDR2: SGDLS and YYNGEE. Trimming took 1 base from V and 0 from J; bases not matched to a gene: 3. CDR3: CASSVTSGVSYNEQFF. CDR3 DNA: TGTGCCAGCAGCGTAACTAGCGGTGTCTCCTACAATGAGCAGTTCTTC. Combining the CDR3 with reference TRBV9 and TRBJ2-1 gives the whole variable domain DSGVTQTPKHLITATGQRVTLRCSPRSGDLSVYWYQQSLDQGLQFLIQYYNGEERAKGNILERFSAQQFPDLHSELNLSSLELGDSALYFCASSVTSGVSYNEQFFGPGTRLTVL.

The CDR3 coding sequence is TGTGCCAGCAGTTCTTTAGCTACAGGGGGGGGTCAAGAGACCCAGTACTTC. Translating gives CASSSLATGGGQETQYF. V and J are TRBV27 and TRBJ2-5, with D possibly matching TRBD1 (8 bases). Per the germline V gene, CDR1 is MNHEY and CDR2 is SMNVEV (reference sequence). This CDR3 comprises 17 residues. Trimming removed 4 bases at V and 2 bases at J, with 20 bases between.

This chain connects TRBV5-8 to TRBJ2-1; 12 nucleotides align to TRBD2. Germline V gene lookup returns CDR1 SGHTS and CDR2 YDEGEE. Trimming at V came to 6 bases and at J to 7 bases, leaving 5 bases not matched to a gene. The CDR3 is made up of 14 amino acids. The CDR3 coding sequence is TGTGCCAGCACCAGGACTAGCGGGACGAATGAGCAGTTCTTC. It yields the protein CASTRTSGTNEQFF.

This chain links TRBV5-4 with TRBJ1-2; the match to TRBD1 covers 8 bases. From germline, CDR1 is SGHNT and CDR2 YYREEE (reference sequence). V lost 1 base, J lost 7 bases, and 6 bases stayed unmatched. This CDR3 contains 14 residues. CDR3 sequence: CASSLHQGAFGYTF. The CDR3 region has the DNA TGTGCCAGCAGCTTGCACCAGGGGGCGTTTGGCTACACCTTC.

V is TRBV25-1 and J is TRBJ1-4; no definite D call. CDR3 size: 17 residues. CDR1 is MGHDK, CDR2 SYGVNS, per germline. Trimming cost V 1 base and J 1 base, with 13 bases left between them. The chain's CDR3 is CASSEWGSGGTNEKLFF. For the CDR3, the DNA is TGTGCCAGCAGTGAATGGGGTAGCGGCGGAACTAATGAAAAACTGTTTTTT.

V is TRBV9 and J is TRBJ1-4, with D possibly matching TRBD1 (6 bases). This CDR3 region has 13 residues. Germline V CDR1 and CDR2: SGDLS, YYNGEE. With 3 bases removed from V and 6 bases from J, the gap between germline ends came to 9 bases. In nucleotides, the CDR3 is TGTGCCAGCAGCGGCGAGGGGGATGAAAAACTGTTTTTT. Amino acids: CASSGEGDEKLFF.

The chain links TRBV5-1 to TRBJ2-3; 10 positions match TRBD2. The CDR3 has 14 residues. The germline gives CDR1 SGHRS, CDR2 YFSETQ. V trimming: 2 bases; J trimming: 8 bases; junction bases outside the gene matches: 5. CDR3 loop: CASSFRTSGSTQYF. CDR3 DNA sequence: TGCGCCAGCAGCTTCCGGACTAGCGGAAGTACGCAGTATTTT.

The CDR3, as DNA: TGCGCCAGCAGCCAGGATGGGGACAGGGGATATACTGAAGCTTTCTTT. Its translation: CASSQDGDRGYTEAFF. The V gene is TRBV4-3, the J gene TRBJ1-1; 10 bases match TRBD1. V was clipped by 3 bases and J by 5 bases; unmatched bases: 9. This CDR3 region has 16 residues. From germline, CDR1 is LGHNA and CDR2 YSLEER.

The V gene is TRBV2, the J gene TRBJ2-1; TRBD2 matches at 10 bases. CDR3 size: 15 residues. The V gene's germline CDR1 is SNHLY and CDR2 FYNNEI. V shed 8 bases and J 5 bases; nucleotides not matched to a gene: 9. The CDR3 nucleotides are TGTGCCAGCCGGACAAGGCTAGCGGGAGACAATGAGCAGTTCTTC. Its translation: CASRTRLAGDNEQFF.

Concerning this clone itself: The junction departs from the called germline gene at one end, perhaps through a read error. The chain joins TRBV4-3 to TRBJ1-2, with TRBD1 as a possible D gene (5 bases). Looked up from germline, CDR1 is LGHNA and CDR2 is YSLEER. The CDR3 sequence is 13 residues long. The CDR3 reads CASSQVVGRESFF. CDR3 nucleotide sequence: TGCGCCAGCAGCCAAGTAGTAGGCAGGGAATCCTTCTTC.

V gene TRBV19 combines with J gene TRBJ1-5; TRBD1 might be the D (5 bases). Germline assignment: CDR1 LNHDA and CDR2 SQIVND (reference sequence). The length of the CDR3 is 15 residues. Trimming left V 2 bases short and J 1 base short, with 9 bases between. The CDR3 region is CASSITGGSNQPQHF. For the CDR3, the DNA is TGTGCCAGTAGTATAACGGGGGGGAGCAATCAGCCCCAGCATTTT.

The CDR3 spells CSVNSPSNTGELFF. The CDR3 DNA follows: TGCAGCGTTAACAGCCCTTCGAACACCGGGGAGCTGTTTTTT. V gene TRBV29-1 combines with J gene TRBJ2-2; D unclear. Per the germline V gene, CDR1 is SQVTM and CDR2 is ANQGSEA. Trimming left V 5 bases short and J 0 bases short, with 10 bases between. The CDR3 is 14 residues long.

The chain couples TRBV10-1 to TRBJ2-2; maybe TRBD1 (6 bases). The CDR3 runs 15 residues. CDR1 is WNHNN, CDR2 SYGVQD, per germline (reference sequence). Between the trimmed V and J ends, which lost 3 bases and 1 base, there was a span of 9 bases. DNA for the CDR3: TGCGCCAGCAGTGATTCCAGGGGGAACACCGGGGAGCTGTTTTTT. Translation gives CASSDSRGNTGELFF.

Of note for this clone: Other DNA sequences of this sample code for an identical CDR3. The chain links TRBV4-3 to TRBJ1-3; weak D call: TRBD1 (6 bases). V lost 0 bases, J lost 2 bases, and 8 bases lay in between. Germline CDR1 LGHNA, CDR2 YSLEER. The CDR3 runs 15 residues. DNA of the CDR3: TGCGCCAGCAGCCAAGACAGGGGAACTGGAAACACCATATATTTT. Translating it yields CASSQDRGTGNTIYF.

This sequence joins TRBV27 and TRBJ1-6, with D possibly matching TRBD1 (5 bases). Trimming took 3 bases from V and 7 from J, leaving 16 bases between them. Germline V gene lookup returns CDR1 MNHEY and CDR2 SMNVEV (reference sequence). This CDR3 comprises 16 residues. CDR3 sequence (DNA): TGTGCCAGCAGTTTCCGTTGGGAGGGGCGGAATTCACCCCTCCACTTT. This translates into CASSFRWEGRNSPLHF.

This sequence joins TRBV6-5 and TRBJ1-1; TRBD1 aligns across 8 bases. CDR1 is MNHEY, CDR2 SVGAGI, per germline. The V gene end was trimmed by 6 bases and the J gene end by 7 bases; junction bases not matched to a gene: 7. This CDR3 has 13 amino acids. The CDR3 here is CASSLGQGGEAFF. In DNA form, the CDR3 reads TGTGCCAGCAGCCTCGGACAGGGCGGTGAAGCTTTCTTT.

The J gene is TRBJ2-5, the V gene TRBV11-3, with 9 bases identical to TRBD2. CDR3 length equals 14 residues. V lost 4 bases to trimming and J lost 5 bases; unmatched junction nucleotides: 5. Germline CDR1 reads SGHNT; CDR2 reads YENEEA. The CDR3 coding sequence is TGTGCCAGCAGCTCGGGACTAGCTGGGGAGACCCAGTACTTC. Protein product: CASSSGLAGETQYF.

The rearrangement joins TRBV4-3 to TRBJ2-7, with 7 bases that match TRBD1. This CDR3 is 15 amino acids long. Per germline, CDR1 LGHNA and CDR2 YSLEER. Trimming cost V 3 bases and J 2 bases; bases outside gene matches: 7. This CDR3 reads CASSHAGDRTYEQYF. CDR3 bases: TGCGCCAGCAGCCATGCCGGGGACAGAACCTACGAGCAGTACTTC.

The rearrangement joins TRBV2 to TRBJ2-1; D may be TRBD1 (5 bases). The V gene lost 11 bases and the J gene lost 9 bases, with 32 bases spanning the gap. Germline V gene sequence: CDR1 SNHLY, CDR2 FYNNEI. This CDR3 region has 17 residues. The CDR3 sequence: CARRSGQGVPVNREQFF. The CDR3 bases are TGTGCCCGACGGTCCGGCCAAGGGGTCCCCGTTAATCGTGAGCAGTTCTTC.

The CDR3, as DNA: TGTGCCTGGAGTGTAGCGGGGGGACGCTACGAGCAGTACTTC. It is translated as CAWSVAGGRYEQYF. The genes are TRBV30 and TRBJ2-7, with 9 bases matching TRBD2. This CDR3 comprises 14 residues. Germline trimming cut 0 bases from V and 3 bases from J; bases unmatched to any gene: 3. Per the germline V gene, CDR1 is GTSNPN and CDR2 is SVGIG (reference sequence). Full variable domain (missing parts from reference TRBV30 and TRBJ2-7): SQTIHQWPATLVQPVGSPLSLECTVEGTSNPNLYWYRQAAGRGLQLLFYSVGIGQISSEVPQNLSASRPQDRQFILSSKKLLLSDSGFYLCAWSVAGGRYEQYFGPGTRLTVT.